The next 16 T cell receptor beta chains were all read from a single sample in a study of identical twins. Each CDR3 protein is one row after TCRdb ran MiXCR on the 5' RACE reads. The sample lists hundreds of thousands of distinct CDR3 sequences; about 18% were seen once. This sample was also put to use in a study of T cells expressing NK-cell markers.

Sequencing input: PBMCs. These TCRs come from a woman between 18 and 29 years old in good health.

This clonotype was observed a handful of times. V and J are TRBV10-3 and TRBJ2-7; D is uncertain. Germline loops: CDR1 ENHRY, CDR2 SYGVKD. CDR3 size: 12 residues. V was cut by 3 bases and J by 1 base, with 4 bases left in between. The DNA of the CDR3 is TGTGCCATCAGTGATAAATCCTACGAGCAGTACTTC. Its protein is CAISDKSYEQYF.

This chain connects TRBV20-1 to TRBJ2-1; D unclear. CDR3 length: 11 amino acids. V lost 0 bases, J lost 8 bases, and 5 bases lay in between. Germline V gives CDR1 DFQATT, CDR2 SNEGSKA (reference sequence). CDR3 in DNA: TGCAGTGCTAGAGATACCCATGAGCAGTTCTTC. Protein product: CSARDTHEQFF.

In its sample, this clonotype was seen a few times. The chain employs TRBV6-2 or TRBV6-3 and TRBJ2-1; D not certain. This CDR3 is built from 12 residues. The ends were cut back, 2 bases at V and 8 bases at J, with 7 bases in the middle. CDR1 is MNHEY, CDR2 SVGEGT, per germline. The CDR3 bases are TGTGCCAGCAGTTACCGGGCTCATGAGCAGTTCTTC. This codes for CASSYRAHEQFF.

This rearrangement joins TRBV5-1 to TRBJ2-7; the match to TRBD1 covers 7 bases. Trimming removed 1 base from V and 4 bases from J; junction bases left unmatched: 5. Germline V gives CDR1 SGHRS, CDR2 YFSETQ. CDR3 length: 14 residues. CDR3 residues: CASSLYRGRYEQYF. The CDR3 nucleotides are TGCGCCAGCAGCTTGTACAGGGGCCGGTACGAGCAGTACTTC.

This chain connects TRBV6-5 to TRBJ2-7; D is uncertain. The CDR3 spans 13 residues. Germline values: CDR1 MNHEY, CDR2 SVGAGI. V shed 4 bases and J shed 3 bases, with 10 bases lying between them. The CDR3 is CASSSEDLYEQYF. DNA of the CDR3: TGTGCCAGCAGTTCAGAGGACCTCTACGAGCAGTACTTC.

The CDR3 bases are TGTGCCAGCAGTTTCAGCGGCCGTTCACCCCTCCACTTT. Amino acids: CASSFSGRSPLHF. The rearrangement joins TRBV27 to TRBJ1-6; D is unclear. Germline loops: CDR1 MNHEY, CDR2 SMNVEV (reference sequence). Trimming shortened V by 3 bases and J by 9 bases, and 9 bases separated the two germline ends. The length of the CDR3 is 13 residues.

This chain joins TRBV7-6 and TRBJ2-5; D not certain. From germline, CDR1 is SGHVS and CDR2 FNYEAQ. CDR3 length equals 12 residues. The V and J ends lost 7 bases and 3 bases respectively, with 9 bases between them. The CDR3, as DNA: TGTGCCAGCAATAGTGGAGAAGAGACCCAGTACTTC. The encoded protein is CASNSGEETQYF.

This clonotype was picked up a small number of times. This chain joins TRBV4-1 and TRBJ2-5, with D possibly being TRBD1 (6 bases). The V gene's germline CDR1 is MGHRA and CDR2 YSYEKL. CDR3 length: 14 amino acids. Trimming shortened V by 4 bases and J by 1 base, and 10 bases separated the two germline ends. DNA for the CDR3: TGCGCCAGCAGCCGAGGACAGACCCAAGAGACCCAGTACTTC. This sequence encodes CASSRGQTQETQYF.

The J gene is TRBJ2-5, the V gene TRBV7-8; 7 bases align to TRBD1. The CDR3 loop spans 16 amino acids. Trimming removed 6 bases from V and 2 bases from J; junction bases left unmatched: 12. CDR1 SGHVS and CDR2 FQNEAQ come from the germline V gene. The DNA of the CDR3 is TGTGCCAGCAGTTCCTTTGGACAGGTCGAACAAGAGACCCAGTACTTC. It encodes CASSSFGQVEQETQYF.

The CDR3 DNA reads as TGCAGTGCCCTCAAGGGTCAGGGAGGGACTGAAGCTTTCTTT. Translating it yields CSALKGQGGTEAFF. The chain uses TRBV20-1 and TRBJ1-1; maybe TRBD1 (5 bases). Deletions cut 6 bases from V and 5 bases from J, with 19 bases between. The germline CDR1 and CDR2 sequences are DFQATT and SNEGSKA (reference sequence). This CDR3 has 14 amino acids.

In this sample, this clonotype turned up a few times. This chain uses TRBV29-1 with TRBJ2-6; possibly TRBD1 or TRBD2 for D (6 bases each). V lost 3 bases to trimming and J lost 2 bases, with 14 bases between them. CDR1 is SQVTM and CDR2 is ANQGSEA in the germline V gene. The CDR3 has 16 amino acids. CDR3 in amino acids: CSVDDGGAAGANVLTF. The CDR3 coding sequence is TGCAGCGTTGATGACGGGGGCGCCGCTGGGGCCAACGTCCTGACTTTC.

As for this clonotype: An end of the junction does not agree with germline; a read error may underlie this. The CDR3: CARSPGILCWGYGYTF. CDR3 nucleotide sequence: TGTGCCAGGAGCCCTGGGATCCTCTGTTGGGGCTATGGCTACACCTTC. V and J are TRBV4-2 and TRBJ1-2; D is ambiguous. Germline V lookup: CDR1 LGHNA, CDR2 YNFKEQ. This CDR3 contains 16 residues.

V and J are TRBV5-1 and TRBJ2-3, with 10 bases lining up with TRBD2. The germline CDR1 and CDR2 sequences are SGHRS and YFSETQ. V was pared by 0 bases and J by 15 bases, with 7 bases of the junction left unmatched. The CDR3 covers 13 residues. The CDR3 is CASSLALAGEAYF. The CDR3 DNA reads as TGCGCCAGCAGCTTGGCGCTAGCGGGAGAGGCTTATTTT. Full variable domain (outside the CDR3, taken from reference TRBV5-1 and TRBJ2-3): KAGVTQTPRYLIKTRGQQVTLSCSPISGHRSVSWYQQTPGQGLQFLFEYFSETQRNKGNFPGRFSGRQFSNSRSEMNVSTLELGDSALYLCASSLALAGEAYFGPGTRLTVL.

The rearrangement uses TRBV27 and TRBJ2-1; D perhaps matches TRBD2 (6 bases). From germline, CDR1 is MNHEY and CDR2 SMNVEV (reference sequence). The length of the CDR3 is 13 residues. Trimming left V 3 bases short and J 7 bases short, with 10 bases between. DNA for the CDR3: TGTGCCAGCAGTTTTACTAGCTTGAATGAGCAGTTCTTC. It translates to CASSFTSLNEQFF.

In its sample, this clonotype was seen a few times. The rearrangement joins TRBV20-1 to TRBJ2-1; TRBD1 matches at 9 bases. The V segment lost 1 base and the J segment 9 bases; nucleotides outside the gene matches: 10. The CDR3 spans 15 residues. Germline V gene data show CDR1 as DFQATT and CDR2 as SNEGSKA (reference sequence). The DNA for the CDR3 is TGCAGTGCTAGAGTACAGGGGGCCTCAGACACTGAGCAGTTCTTC. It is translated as CSARVQGASDTEQFF.

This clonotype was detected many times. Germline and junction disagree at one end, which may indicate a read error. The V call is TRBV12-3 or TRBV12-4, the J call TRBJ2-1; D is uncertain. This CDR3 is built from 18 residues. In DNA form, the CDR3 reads TGTGCCTGCAGTTTCGGTAGTGGGGTACCTTGGGACTACAATGAGCAGTTCTTC. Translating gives CACSFGSGVPWDYNEQFF.